The 18 T cell receptor beta chains reported below all come from one sample, sequenced in a study of regulatory T cells in long-lasting Graves disease. The time point was: newly diagnosed GD, antithyroid drugs for less than 3 months. The authors made the TCR library using RNA they extracted from PBMCs. Construction of the TCR beta libraries employed iRepertoire HTBI primers in conjunction with Arm-PCR of CDR3 regions. Using its own MiXCR run on the multiplex PCR reads, TCRdb lists one record per CDR3 protein. The data contain 320,000 or so distinct CDR3 sequences, about 20% of them singletons. Sample: peripheral blood mononuclear cells (PBMCs), taken at new diagnosis, from a patient treated with antithyroid drugs. Receptor source: a female donor with Graves disease.

This clonotype was seen repeatedly, ten times or more. The rearrangement uses TRBV29-1 and TRBJ1-4; D not resolved. The CDR3 consists of 15 residues. Deletions cut 6 bases from V and 8 bases from J, with 22 bases between. Germline V gene sequence: CDR1 SQVTM, CDR2 ANQGSEA. The CDR3 bases are TGCAGCGTCGATCACCGGGAGGAGGGTGGAGAAAAACTGTTTTTT. Encoded protein: CSVDHREEGGEKLFF.

This clonotype was counted ten times or more. The genes are TRBV11-2 and TRBJ2-7, with a weak D call TRBD2 (5 bases). The CDR3 covers 14 residues. Germline CDR1 is SGHAT and CDR2 is FQNNGV. V lost 6 bases, J lost 6 bases, and 18 bases lay in between. CDR3 residues: CASSQGSGSGEQYF. In nucleotides, the CDR3 is TGTGCCAGCAGTCAAGGGTCGGGGTCAGGCGAGCAGTACTTC.

V gene TRBV19 combines with J gene TRBJ1-2; 7 bases agree with TRBD1. V shed 4 bases and J 6 bases; nucleotides not matched to a gene: 11. Per germline, CDR1 LNHDA and CDR2 SQIVND (reference sequence). CDR3 size: 15 residues. The CDR3 spells CASSKNQDRSHGYTF. The CDR3 coding sequence is TGTGCCAGTAGTAAAAATCAGGACAGGTCCCATGGCTACACCTTC.

The chain employs TRBV6-1 and TRBJ1-6; 7 bases line up with TRBD1. J lost 4 bases, V lost 4 bases, and 10 bases had no gene match. Germline V gene sequence: CDR1 MNHNS, CDR2 SASEGT. This CDR3 is built from 17 residues. The CDR3 loop reads CASSVWDSGRYNSPLHF. CDR3 coding DNA: TGTGCCAGCAGTGTATGGGACAGCGGCCGTTATAATTCACCCCTCCACTTT.

As regards this clonotype: A read error may explain this, as a much larger clone is one base away. The rearrangement uses TRBV3-1 and TRBJ2-5; perhaps TRBD2 as D (5 bases). Deletions cut 4 bases from V and 5 bases from J, with 11 bases between. CDR1 is LGHDT and CDR2 is YNNKEL in the germline V gene (reference sequence). This CDR3 contains 13 residues. The CDR3 here is CASSPGYGETQYF. Written as DNA, the CDR3 is TGTGCCAGCAGCCCGGGATATGGGGAGACCCAGTACTTC.

This clonotype has only a few counts. The chain combines TRBV12-3 or TRBV12-4 with TRBJ2-7, with unresolved D. The CDR3 totals 13 residues. V lost 5 bases, J lost 9 bases, and 17 bases lay in between. The CDR3 nucleotides read TGTGCCAGCAGTCCAAAGACGAGGATAGGGCAGTACTTC. Residues: CASSPKTRIGQYF.

The chain employs TRBV5-1 and TRBJ1-6, with D possibly TRBD1 on 5 matching bases. Trimming stripped 4 bases from V and 8 bases from J, with 16 bases between. CDR1 is SGHRS and CDR2 is YFSETQ in the germline V gene. The CDR3 is 15 amino acids. The CDR3 nucleotides read TGCGCCAGCAGCCTGACAGCGCCCGGGGATTCACCCCTCCACTTT. Translation gives CASSLTAPGDSPLHF.

This clonotype was seen repeatedly, ten times or more. The CDR3 spells CASSPPRTLNKNIQYF. CDR3 nucleotide sequence: TGTGCCAGCTCACCACCGAGGACCCTCAACAAAAACATTCAGTACTTC. This rearrangement joins TRBV18 to TRBJ2-4; the D is unclear. Germline values: CDR1 KGHSH, CDR2 LQKENI. This CDR3 comprises 16 residues. V was trimmed by 0 bases and J by 3 bases, leaving 12 bases between them.

This clonotype was picked up many times. The chain combines TRBV7-6 with TRBJ2-7; weak D call: TRBD2 (6 bases). Germline CDR1 and CDR2: SGHVS and FNYEAQ. Deletions cut 5 bases from V and 2 bases from J, with 10 bases between. This CDR3 region has 13 residues. CDR3 protein: CASSRTTTYEQYF. The DNA for the CDR3 is TGTGCCAGCAGCCGGACTACAACCTACGAGCAGTACTTC. Full variable domain (remainder filled in from reference TRBV7-6 and TRBJ2-7): GAGVSQSPRYKVTKRGQDVALRCDPISGHVSLYWYRQALGQGPEFLTYFNYEAQQDKSGLPNDRFSAERPEGSISTLTIQRTEQRDSAMYRCASSRTTTYEQYFGPGTRLTVT.

As concerns this clonotype: A read error may produce the germline difference seen at one junction end. The chain couples TRBV5-1 to TRBJ2-5; D might be TRBD2 (6 bases). CDR3 length: 15 residues. Germline-derived CDR1 and CDR2 are SGHRS and YFSETQ. CDR3 sequence reads: CASSLKVREAETQYF. The CDR3 nucleotides read TGTGCCAGCAGCTTGAAGGTCAGGGAGGCAGAGACCCAGTACTTC.

This clonotype has just a few counts. The V and J genes are TRBV5-8 and TRBJ2-7; possibly TRBD2 for D (6 bases). Between the trimmed V and J ends, which lost 4 bases and 1 base, there was a span of 18 bases. This CDR3 region has 16 residues. Germline-derived CDR1 and CDR2 are SGHTS and YDEGEE. The CDR3 is CASSLGWCGKSYEQYF. CDR3 DNA sequence: TGTGCCAGCAGCCTCGGATGGTGCGGGAAATCCTACGAGCAGTACTTC.

Many counts were recorded for this clonotype. The chain combines TRBV27 with TRBJ1-6; D uncertain. The CDR3 extends over 12 amino acids. V was clipped by 5 bases and J by 7 bases, with 6 bases between them. Looked up from germline, CDR1 is MNHEY and CDR2 is SMNVEV (reference sequence). The CDR3: CASSPPNSPLHF. The CDR3 DNA is TGTGCCAGCAGTCCCCCCAATTCACCCCTCCACTTT.

In regard to this clonotype: A read error is possible here, since a much larger clone lies one base away. The chain recombines TRBV28 with TRBJ1-4; D remains ambiguous. The CDR3 length is 13 residues. The germline gives CDR1 MDHEN, CDR2 SYDVKM. DNA of the CDR3: TGTGTCAGCAGTTTGGGGAACACAGAAAAACTGTTTTTT. Translated: CVSSLGNTEKLFF. Drawing the rest from reference TRBV28 and TRBJ1-4, the complete variable domain is DVKVTQSSRYLVKRTGEKVFLECVQDMDHENMFWYRQDPGLGLRLIYFSYDVKMKEKGDIPEGYSVSREKKERFSLILESASTNQTSMYLCVSSLGNTEKLFFGSGTQLSVL.

The table lists this clonotype with a few counts. A much bigger clone sits one base away, suggesting this may be a read error. The chain employs TRBV5-1 and TRBJ2-1; 7 bases align to TRBD2. CDR1 and CDR2 (germline): SGHRS, YFSETQ. The V and J ends lost 4 bases and 10 bases, in that order; junction bases with no gene match: 17. This CDR3 has 16 amino acids. As DNA, the CDR3 is TGCGCCAGCAGCCCCACGCTAGCGGTAGACTCCTACGAGCAGTTCTTC. It is translated as CASSPTLAVDSYEQFF.

This clonotype showed up many times. This chain joins TRBV19 and TRBJ2-1; 7 bases map to TRBD2. The CDR3 extends over 15 amino acids. The germline V gene encodes CDR1 LNHDA and CDR2 SQIVND (reference sequence). Losses at the gene ends were 5 bases for V and 8 bases for J; bases not matched to a gene: 12. This chain's CDR3 is CASSLWEGGRDEQFF. As DNA, the CDR3 is TGTGCCAGTAGTCTCTGGGAGGGCGGTAGGGATGAGCAGTTCTTC.

This clonotype has at least ten counts. The chain carries TRBV27 and TRBJ2-7; weak D call: TRBD1 (5 bases). CDR1 is MNHEY and CDR2 is SMNVEV in the germline V gene (reference sequence). The CDR3 runs to 15 residues. Trimming cost V 2 bases and J 2 bases, with 13 bases left between them. CDR3 nucleotide sequence: TGTGCCAGCAGTTTAACAGGAGTCCAAACCTACGAGCAGTACTTC. Amino acids: CASSLTGVQTYEQYF.

There are many counts of this clonotype. This chain uses TRBV24-1 with TRBJ2-2, with D possibly TRBD2 on 5 matching bases. Trimming removed 4 bases at V and 6 bases at J, with 20 bases between. The CDR3 runs to 17 residues. Germline lookup yields CDR1 KGHDR and CDR2 SFDVKD. The CDR3: CATSDHSGRVLSGELFF. Here the CDR3 DNA reads TGTGCCACCAGTGACCACTCCGGGCGGGTGTTATCCGGGGAGCTGTTTTTT.

This clonotype was seen once. V is TRBV7-8 and J is TRBJ1-6; no firm D call. The CDR3 is made up of 16 amino acids. Germline V gene sequence: CDR1 SGHVS, CDR2 FQNEAQ. Trimming shortened V by 3 bases and J by 2 bases, and 11 bases separated the two germline ends. DNA for the CDR3: TGTGCCAGCAGCTTGGCCGGTGGCACCTATAATTCACCCCTCCACTTT. Translated, it gives CASSLAGGTYNSPLHF.